This T cell receptor (beta chain) was retrieved from a study of cytomegalovirus exposure and HLA in healthy donors. Notes on the study in general: Reports state that TCR beta sequences accurately predicted most subjects' HLA-A and HLA-B alleles. Some V segments, including TRBV6-2 and TRBV6-3, were excluded as indistinguishable. TCR beta V segments were, for the most part, productive about 87% or about 30% of the time in an earlier analysis. Researchers had no immune exposure information except CMV serostatus available.

The PCR contained 60 Vbeta and 13 Jbeta primers. The method was immunoSEQ multiplex PCR; TCRdb's version includes in-frame clones alone and lacks a portion of them. The sample holds around 130,000 clones, 75% to 85% seen once. V lost 4 bases and J 8 bases, leaving 3 bases between the germline ends. Germline CDR1 reads LNHDA; CDR2 reads SQIVND (reference sequence). The CDR3 totals 10 residues. With regard to this clone: Its antigen is unidentified.

The rearrangement joins TRBV19 to TRBJ2-1; D not resolved. The sequencing input was PBMCs. The TCR was taken from a man in his forties or fifties in good health and CMV-seronegative. DNA for the CDR3: TGTGCCAGTAGTAGAGATGAGCAGTTCTTC. Protein: CASSRDEQFF.